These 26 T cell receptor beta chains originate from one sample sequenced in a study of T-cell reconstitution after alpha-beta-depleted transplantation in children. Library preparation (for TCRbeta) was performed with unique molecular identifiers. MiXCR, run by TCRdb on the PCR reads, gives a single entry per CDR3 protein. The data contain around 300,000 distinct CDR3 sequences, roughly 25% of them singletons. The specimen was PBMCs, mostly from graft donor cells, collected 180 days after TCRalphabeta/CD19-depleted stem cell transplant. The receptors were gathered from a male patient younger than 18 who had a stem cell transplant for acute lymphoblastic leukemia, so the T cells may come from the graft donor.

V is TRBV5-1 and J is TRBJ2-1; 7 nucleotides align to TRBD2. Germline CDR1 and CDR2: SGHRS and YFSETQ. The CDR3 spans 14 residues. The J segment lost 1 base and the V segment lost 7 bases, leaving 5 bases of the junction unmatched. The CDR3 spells CASGTSASYNEQFF. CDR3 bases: TGCGCCAGCGGCACTAGCGCGTCCTACAATGAGCAGTTCTTC.

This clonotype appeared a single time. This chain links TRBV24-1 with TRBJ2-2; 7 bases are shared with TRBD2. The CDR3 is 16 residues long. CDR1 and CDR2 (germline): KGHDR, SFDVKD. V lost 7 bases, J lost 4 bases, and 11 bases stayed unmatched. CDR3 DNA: TGTGCCACCAGGGCTCGGGGGAGGGAAAGCACCGGGGAGCTGTTTTTT. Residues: CATRARGRESTGELFF.

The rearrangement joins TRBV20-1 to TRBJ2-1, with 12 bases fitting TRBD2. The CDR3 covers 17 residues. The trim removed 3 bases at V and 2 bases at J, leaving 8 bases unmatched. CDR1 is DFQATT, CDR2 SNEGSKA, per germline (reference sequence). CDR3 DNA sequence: TGCAGTGCTAGGCCTTTGGGACTAGCGGGCACCTACAATGAGCAGTTCTTC. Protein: CSARPLGLAGTYNEQFF.

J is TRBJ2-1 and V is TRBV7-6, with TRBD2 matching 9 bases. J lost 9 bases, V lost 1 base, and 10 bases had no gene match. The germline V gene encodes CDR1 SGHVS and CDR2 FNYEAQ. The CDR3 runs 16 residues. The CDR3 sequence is CASSLVRVGGRGEQFF. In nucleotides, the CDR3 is TGTGCCAGCAGCTTAGTTAGAGTTGGCGGGAGGGGTGAGCAGTTCTTC.

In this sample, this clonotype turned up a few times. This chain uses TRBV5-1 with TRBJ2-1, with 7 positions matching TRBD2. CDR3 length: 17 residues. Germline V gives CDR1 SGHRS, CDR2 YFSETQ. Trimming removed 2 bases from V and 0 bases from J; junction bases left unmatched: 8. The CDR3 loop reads CASSFGSGLPSYNEQFF. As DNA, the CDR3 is TGCGCCAGCAGCTTCGGTAGCGGGCTCCCCTCCTACAATGAGCAGTTCTTC.

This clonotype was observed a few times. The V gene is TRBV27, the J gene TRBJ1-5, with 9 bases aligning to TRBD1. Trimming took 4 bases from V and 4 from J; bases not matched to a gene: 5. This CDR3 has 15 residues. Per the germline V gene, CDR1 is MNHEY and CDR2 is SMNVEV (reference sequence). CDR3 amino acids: CASSWDRAGNQPQHF. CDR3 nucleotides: TGTGCCAGCAGTTGGGACAGGGCCGGGAATCAGCCCCAGCATTTT.

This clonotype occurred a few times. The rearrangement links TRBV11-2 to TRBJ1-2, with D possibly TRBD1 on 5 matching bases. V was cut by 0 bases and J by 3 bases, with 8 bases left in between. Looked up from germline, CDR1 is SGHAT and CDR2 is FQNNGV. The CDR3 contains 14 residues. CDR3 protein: CASSLERGDYGYTF. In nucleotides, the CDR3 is TGTGCCAGCAGCTTAGAGAGGGGTGACTATGGCTACACCTTC.

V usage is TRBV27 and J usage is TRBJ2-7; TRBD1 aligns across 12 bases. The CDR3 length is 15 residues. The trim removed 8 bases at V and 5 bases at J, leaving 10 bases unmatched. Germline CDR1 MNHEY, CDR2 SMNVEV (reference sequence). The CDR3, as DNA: TGTGCCAGCCTCCTACCGGGACAGGGGGCCCACGAGCAGTACTTC. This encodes CASLLPGQGAHEQYF.

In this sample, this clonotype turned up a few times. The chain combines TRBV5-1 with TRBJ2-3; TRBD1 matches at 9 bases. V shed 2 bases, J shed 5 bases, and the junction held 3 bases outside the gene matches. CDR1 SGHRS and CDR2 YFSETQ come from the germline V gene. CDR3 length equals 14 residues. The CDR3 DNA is TGCGCCAGCAGCTTACAGGGGGCCAAAGATACGCAGTATTTT. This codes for CASSLQGAKDTQYF.

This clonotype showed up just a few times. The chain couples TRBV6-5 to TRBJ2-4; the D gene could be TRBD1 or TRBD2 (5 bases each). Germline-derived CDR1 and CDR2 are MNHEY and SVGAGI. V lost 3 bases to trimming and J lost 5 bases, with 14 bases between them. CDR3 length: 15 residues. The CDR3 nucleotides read TGTGCCAGCAGTTATATAGCAGGGACCCAAAACATTCAGTACTTC. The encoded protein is CASSYIAGTQNIQYF.

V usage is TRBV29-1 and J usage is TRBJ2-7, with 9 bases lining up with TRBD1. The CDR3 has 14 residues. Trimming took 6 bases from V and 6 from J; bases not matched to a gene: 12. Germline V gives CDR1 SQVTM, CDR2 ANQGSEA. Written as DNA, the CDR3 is TGCAGCGTAGACACCGGGACAGGGAACCGCGAGCAGTACTTC. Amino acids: CSVDTGTGNREQYF.

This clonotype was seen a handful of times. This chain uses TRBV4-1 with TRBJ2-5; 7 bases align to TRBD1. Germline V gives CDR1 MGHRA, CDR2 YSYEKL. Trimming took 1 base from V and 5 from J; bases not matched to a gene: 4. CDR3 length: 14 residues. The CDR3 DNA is TGCGCCAGCAGCCAAGGAGGGGGCGCCGAGACCCAGTACTTC. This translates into CASSQGGGAETQYF.

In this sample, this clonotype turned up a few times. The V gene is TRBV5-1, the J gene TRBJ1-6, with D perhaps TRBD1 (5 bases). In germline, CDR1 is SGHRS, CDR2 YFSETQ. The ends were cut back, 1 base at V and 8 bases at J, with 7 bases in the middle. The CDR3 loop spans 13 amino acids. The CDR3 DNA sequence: TGCGCCAGCAGCTTGCCGGGGGATTCACCCCTCCACTTT. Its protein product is CASSLPGDSPLHF.

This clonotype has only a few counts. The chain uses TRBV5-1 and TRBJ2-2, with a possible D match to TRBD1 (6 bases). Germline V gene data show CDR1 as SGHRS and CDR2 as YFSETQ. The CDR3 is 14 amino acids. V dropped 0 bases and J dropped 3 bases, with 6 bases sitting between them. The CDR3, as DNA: TGCGCCAGCAGCTTGGACAGGGACACCGGGGAGCTGTTTTTT. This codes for CASSLDRDTGELFF.

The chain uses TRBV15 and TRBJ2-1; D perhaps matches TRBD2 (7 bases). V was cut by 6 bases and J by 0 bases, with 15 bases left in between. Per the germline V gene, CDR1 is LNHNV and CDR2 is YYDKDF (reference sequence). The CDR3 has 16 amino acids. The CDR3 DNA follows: TGTGCCACCAGAGGGGGGGGGGAGGTCTCCTACAATGAGCAGTTCTTC. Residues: CATRGGGEVSYNEQFF.

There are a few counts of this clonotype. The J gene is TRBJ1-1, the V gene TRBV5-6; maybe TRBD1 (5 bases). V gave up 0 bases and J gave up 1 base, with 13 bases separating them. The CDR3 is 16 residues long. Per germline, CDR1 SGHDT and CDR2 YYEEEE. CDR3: CASSLAPLGTNTEAFF. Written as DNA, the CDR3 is TGTGCCAGCAGCTTGGCCCCCTTGGGGACGAACACTGAAGCTTTCTTT.

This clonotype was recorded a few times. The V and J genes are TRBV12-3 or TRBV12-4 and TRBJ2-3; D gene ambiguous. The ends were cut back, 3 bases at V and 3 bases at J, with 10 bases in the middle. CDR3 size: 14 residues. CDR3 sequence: CASSFLGSTDTQYF. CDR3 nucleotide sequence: TGTGCCAGCAGTTTTCTAGGGTCGACAGATACGCAGTATTTT.

CDR3 loop: CASFRGYGYTF. The DNA of the CDR3 is TGTGCCAGCTTCAGGGGCTATGGCTACACCTTC. The gene calls are TRBV28 and TRBJ1-2, with D possibly TRBD1 on 6 matching bases. The germline V and J ends were trimmed by 8 bases and 4 bases, with 8 bases remaining between them. CDR1 is MDHEN, CDR2 SYDVKM, per germline. The CDR3 runs to 11 residues.

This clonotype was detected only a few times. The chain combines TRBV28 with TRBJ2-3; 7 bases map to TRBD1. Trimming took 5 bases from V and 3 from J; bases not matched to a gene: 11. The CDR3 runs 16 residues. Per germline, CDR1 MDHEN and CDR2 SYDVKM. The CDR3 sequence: CASSKLRGLTTDTQYF. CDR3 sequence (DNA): TGTGCCAGCAGTAAGCTCAGGGGGTTGACGACAGATACGCAGTATTTT. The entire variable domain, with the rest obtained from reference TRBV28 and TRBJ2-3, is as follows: DVKVTQSSRYLVKRTGEKVFLECVQDMDHENMFWYRQDPGLGLRLIYFSYDVKMKEKGDIPEGYSVSREKKERFSLILESASTNQTSMYLCASSKLRGLTTDTQYFGPGTRLTVL.

In DNA, the CDR3 is TGCGCCAGCAGTGAATCGGGAGTAGGGCCAGATACGCAGTATTTT. Translated: CASSESGVGPDTQYF. V gene TRBV10-1 combines with J gene TRBJ2-3; TRBD2 might be the D (6 bases). The V gene lost 3 bases and the J gene lost 4 bases, with 14 bases spanning the gap. The CDR3 has 15 residues. CDR1 and CDR2 (germline): WNHNN, SYGVQD (reference sequence).

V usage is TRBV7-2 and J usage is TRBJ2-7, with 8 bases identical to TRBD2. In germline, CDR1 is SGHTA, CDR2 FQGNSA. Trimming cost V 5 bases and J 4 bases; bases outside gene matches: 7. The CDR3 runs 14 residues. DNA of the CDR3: TGTGCCAGCAGCGTAGGACTAGCAAGGTACGAGCAGTACTTC. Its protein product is CASSVGLARYEQYF.

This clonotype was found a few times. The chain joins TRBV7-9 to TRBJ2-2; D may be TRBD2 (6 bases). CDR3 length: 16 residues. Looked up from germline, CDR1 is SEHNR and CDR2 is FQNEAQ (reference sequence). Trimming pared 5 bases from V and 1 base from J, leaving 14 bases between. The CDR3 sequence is CASSPVASVNTGELFF. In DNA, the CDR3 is TGTGCCAGCAGCCCAGTGGCTAGCGTGAACACCGGGGAGCTGTTTTTT.

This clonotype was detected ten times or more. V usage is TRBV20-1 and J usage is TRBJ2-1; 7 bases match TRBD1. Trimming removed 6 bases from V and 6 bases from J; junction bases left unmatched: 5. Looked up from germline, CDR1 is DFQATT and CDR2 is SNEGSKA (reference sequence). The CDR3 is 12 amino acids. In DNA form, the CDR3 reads TGCAGTGCCAGACAGGGTTTCAATGAGCAGTTCTTC. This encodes CSARQGFNEQFF.

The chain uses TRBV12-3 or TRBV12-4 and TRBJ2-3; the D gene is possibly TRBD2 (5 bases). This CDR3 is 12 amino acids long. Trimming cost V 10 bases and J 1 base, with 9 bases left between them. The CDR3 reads CAISARTDTQYF. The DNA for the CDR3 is TGTGCCATTAGCGCCCGCACAGATACGCAGTATTTT.

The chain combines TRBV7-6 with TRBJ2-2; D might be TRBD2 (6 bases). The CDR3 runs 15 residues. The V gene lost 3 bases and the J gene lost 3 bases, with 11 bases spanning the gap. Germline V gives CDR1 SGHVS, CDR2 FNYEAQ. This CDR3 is CASSFPGVYTGELFF. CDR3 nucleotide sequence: TGTGCCAGCAGCTTTCCGGGAGTCTACACCGGGGAGCTGTTTTTT.

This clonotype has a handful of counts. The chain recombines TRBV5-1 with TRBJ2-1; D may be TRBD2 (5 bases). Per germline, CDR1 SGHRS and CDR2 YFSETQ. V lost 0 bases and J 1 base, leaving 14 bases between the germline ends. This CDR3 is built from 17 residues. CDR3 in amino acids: CASSLGGGPWSYNEQFF. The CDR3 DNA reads TGCGCCAGCAGCTTGGGTGGAGGCCCGTGGTCCTACAATGAGCAGTTCTTC.